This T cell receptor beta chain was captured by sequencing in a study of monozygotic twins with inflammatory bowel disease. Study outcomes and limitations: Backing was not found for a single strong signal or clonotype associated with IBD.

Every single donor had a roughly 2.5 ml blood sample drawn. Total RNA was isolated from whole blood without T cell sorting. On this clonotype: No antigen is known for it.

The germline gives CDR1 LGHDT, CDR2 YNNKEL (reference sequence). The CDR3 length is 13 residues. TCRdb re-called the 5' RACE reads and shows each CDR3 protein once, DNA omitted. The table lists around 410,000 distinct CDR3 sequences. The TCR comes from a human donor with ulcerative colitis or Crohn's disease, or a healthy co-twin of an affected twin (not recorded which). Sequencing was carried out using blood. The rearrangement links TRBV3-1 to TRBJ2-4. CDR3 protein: CASSHENRNIQYF.